This TCR beta chain was documented in a study of shared clonotypes between healthy human individuals. Produced via immunoSEQ multiplex PCR; TCRdb's table is partial and in-frame only. The sample consists of fewer than 1.6 million clones, around 98.5% of them appearing once. CDR1 is SNHLY and CDR2 is FYNNEI in the germline V gene. V dropped 2 bases and J dropped 5 bases, with 18 bases sitting between them. The CDR3 is 16 amino acids. The clonotype comes from a man aged 25-45 years in good health. Input material: naive CD4+ T cells sorted from blood. The subset here: CD45RA+ positively selected. This chain links TRBV2 with TRBJ2-5, with TRBD2 as a possible D gene (5 bases). As DNA, the CDR3 is TGTGCCAGCAGTGAAACTAGTAACTCGAGATGGGAGACCCAGTACTTC. Residues: CASSETSNSRWETQYF. Full variable domain (missing parts from reference TRBV2 and TRBJ2-5): EPEVTQTPSHQVTQMGQEVILRCVPISNHLYFYWYRQILGQKVEFLVSFYNNEISEKSEIFDDQFSVERPDGSNFTLKIRSTKLEDSAMYFCASSETSNSRWETQYFGPGTRLLVL.